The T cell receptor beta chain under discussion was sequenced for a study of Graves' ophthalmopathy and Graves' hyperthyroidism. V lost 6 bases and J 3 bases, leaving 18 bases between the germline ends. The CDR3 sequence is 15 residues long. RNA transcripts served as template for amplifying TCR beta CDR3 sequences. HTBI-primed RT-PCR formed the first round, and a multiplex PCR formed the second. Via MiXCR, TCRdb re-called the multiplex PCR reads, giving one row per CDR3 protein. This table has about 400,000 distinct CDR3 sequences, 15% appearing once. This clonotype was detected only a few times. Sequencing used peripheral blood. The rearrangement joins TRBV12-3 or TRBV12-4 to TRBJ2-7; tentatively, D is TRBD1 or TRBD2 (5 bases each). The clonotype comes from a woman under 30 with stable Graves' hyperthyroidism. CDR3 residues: CASRPTRDGNYEQYF. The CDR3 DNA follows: TGTGCCAGCAGGCCGACCCGGGACGGAAACTACGAGCAGTACTTC.